This is a list of T cell receptor beta chains from one sample in a study of tumor-infiltrating lymphocytes in localized non-small cell lung cancer. Generated by immunoSEQ multiplex PCR, the TCRdb table keeps only in-frame clones and is missing some. The sample includes over 9,000 clones, roughly 89% of them seen just once. Sequencing used lung tumor tissue. The receptors were sampled from a human donor with non-small cell lung cancer. The CDR3 runs from the conserved cysteine through the conserved F or W. The D gene is left open where the match is weak. The size of a clone is reported for some rows only, either as once, few or many, or as a class for expanded clones.

d_gene	v_gene	len	j_gene	abundance	CDR3nt	CDR3aa
TRBD2	TRBV29-1	14	TRBJ2-3	-	TGCAGCGTTGAAGTTAATAGCGGGAGAGATACGCAGTATTTT	CSVEVNSGRDTQYF
-	TRBV6-5	14	TRBJ1-1	-	TGTGCCAGCAGTTACTCGCCCGGGACCACTGAAGCTTTCTTT	CASSYSPGTTEAFF
TRBD1	TRBV6-1	15	TRBJ2-7	-	TGTGCCAGCAGTCTTCGGGACAGGGGAACCTACGAGCAGTACTTC	CASSLRDRGTYEQYF
-	TRBV27	13	TRBJ2-5	large	TGTGCCAGCAGTTTAAAGGGGCCAGAGACCCAGTACTTC	CASSLKGPETQYF
-	TRBV19	15	TRBJ1-1	medium-sized	TGTGCCAGTAGTCGGACTCTCGGACGGTACACTGAAGCTTTCTTT	CASSRTLGRYTEAFF
-	TRBV2	13	TRBJ2-1	-	TGTGCCAGCAGGGCTTCCTCCTACAATGAGCAGTTCTTC	CASRASSYNEQFF
TRBD2	TRBV7-6	14	TRBJ2-5	-	TGTGCCAGCAGCTTAGAAGCGGGAGTAAAGACCCAGTACTTC	CASSLEAGVKTQYF
TRBD1	TRBV27	15	TRBJ1-5	-	TGTGCCAGCAGTCCGGACAGGGGTTACAATCAGCCCCAGCATTTT	CASSPDRGYNQPQHF
-	TRBV2	14	TRBJ1-2	-	TGTGCCAGCAGTGAAGCTCCCGCGAACTATGGCTACACCTTC	CASSEAPANYGYTF
TRBD2	TRBV6-6	16	TRBJ2-3	-	TGTGCCAGCAGTCGGGGGAAGCGGGGGGCCGCAGATACGCAGTATTTT	CASSRGKRGAADTQYF
TRBD1	TRBV6-5	14	TRBJ1-4	-	TGTGCCAGCACGGGGACCGGGACAGCAGAAAAACTGTTTTTT	CASTGTGTAEKLFF
TRBD1	TRBV4-3	14	TRBJ1-2	-	TGCGCCAGCAGCCAGTTACAGGGGCGAGGGGGCTACACCTTC	CASSQLQGRGGYTF
-	TRBV2	13	TRBJ2-7	-	TGTGCCAGCAGTGAAGGACCATTCGGGGAGCAGTACTTC	CASSEGPFGEQYF
TRBD1	TRBV6-6	15	TRBJ1-2	-	TGTGCCAGCAGTTACTCAGGGGGCGAGTACTATGGCTACACCTTC	CASSYSGGEYYGYTF
-	TRBV19	15	TRBJ1-5	once	TGTGCCACCCAACCGGCTCGGGGCCCTCGGGGTGCCCAGCATTTT	CATQPARGPRGAQHF
-	TRBV18	12	TRBJ1-1	-	TGTGCCAGCTCCCAGGGTGCCACTGAAGCTTTCTTT	CASSQGATEAFF
-	TRBV5-4	14	TRBJ1-1	-	TGTGCCAGCAGCTTTGGGTTGGGGAACACTGAAGCTTTCTTT	CASSFGLGNTEAFF
-	TRBV19	13	TRBJ1-1	-	TGTGCCAGTAGTACAACTAGGGACACTGAAGCTTTCTTT	CASSTTRDTEAFF
-	TRBV5-1	12	TRBJ1-1	-	TGCGCCAGCAGCTCCGGGCGCGATGAAGCTTTCTTT	CASSSGRDEAFF
TRBD1	TRBV6-6	15	TRBJ2-5	few	TGTGCCAGCAGGAACAGGGGGGCACCCCAAGAGACCCAGTACTTC	CASRNRGAPQETQYF